This TCR beta chain was obtained from a study of T cell changes during pregnancy in multiple sclerosis. The data were produced by immunoSEQ multiplex PCR, yet TCRdb's version contains in-frame clones alone and is incomplete. The table records 50,000 or so clones, around nine tenths of them present only once. Trimming left V 1 base short and J 6 bases short, with 13 bases between. The germline gives CDR1 SGHDT, CDR2 YYEEEE. This CDR3 contains 14 residues. The sequence derives from a female donor with multiple sclerosis, enrolled in a pregnancy study. The chain has TRBV5-6 and TRBJ1-2; possible D gene TRBD1, 6 bases. The specimen was CD4+ T cells from peripheral blood mononuclear cells, collected in the second trimester of pregnancy. CDR3 protein: CASSLSFPGDGYTF. CDR3 bases: TGTGCCAGCAGCTTGAGTTTTCCAGGGGATGGCTACACCTTC.